This T cell receptor beta chain was identified during a study of shared clonotypes between healthy human individuals. Study outcomes and limitations: Naive subsets generally had larger estimated richness than memory subsets.

Sequencing used immunoSEQ multiplex PCR; TCRdb keeps in-frame clones, though not all of them. The table has about 2.2 million clones, just under 95% seen once. This clone showed up just once. Its antigen is as yet unknown. The V gene's germline CDR1 is SGHRS and CDR2 YFSETQ. Unmatched junction bases numbered 11, after V lost 0 bases and J lost 13 bases. The CDR3 spans 14 residues. Positive CCR7 selection of CD45RO-negative cells yielded the naive CD8 cells, and terminally differentiated effector memory CD45RA+ cells were excluded. Source material: naive CD8+ T cells from PBMCs. The TCR was taken from a man between 18 and 35 years old in good health. Some clones in this sample may be carry-over from other donors' samples. The gene calls are TRBV5-1 and TRBJ2-5; TRBD1 matches 8 bases. DNA for the CDR3: TGCGCCAGCAGCTTGGTAGGCAGGGGGCTACAGCGGTACTTC. Protein product: CASSLVGRGLQRYF.